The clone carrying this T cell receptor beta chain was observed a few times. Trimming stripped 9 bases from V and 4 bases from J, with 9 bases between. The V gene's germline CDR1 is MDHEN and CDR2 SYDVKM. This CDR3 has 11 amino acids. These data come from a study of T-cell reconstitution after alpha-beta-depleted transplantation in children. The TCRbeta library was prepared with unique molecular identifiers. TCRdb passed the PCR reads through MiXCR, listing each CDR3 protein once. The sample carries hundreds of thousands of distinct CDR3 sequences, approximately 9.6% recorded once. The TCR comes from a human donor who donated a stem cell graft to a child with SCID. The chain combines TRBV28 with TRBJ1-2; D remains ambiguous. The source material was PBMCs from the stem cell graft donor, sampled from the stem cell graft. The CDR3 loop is CASWERYGYTF. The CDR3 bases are TGTGCCAGTTGGGAGCGCTATGGCTACACCTTC.